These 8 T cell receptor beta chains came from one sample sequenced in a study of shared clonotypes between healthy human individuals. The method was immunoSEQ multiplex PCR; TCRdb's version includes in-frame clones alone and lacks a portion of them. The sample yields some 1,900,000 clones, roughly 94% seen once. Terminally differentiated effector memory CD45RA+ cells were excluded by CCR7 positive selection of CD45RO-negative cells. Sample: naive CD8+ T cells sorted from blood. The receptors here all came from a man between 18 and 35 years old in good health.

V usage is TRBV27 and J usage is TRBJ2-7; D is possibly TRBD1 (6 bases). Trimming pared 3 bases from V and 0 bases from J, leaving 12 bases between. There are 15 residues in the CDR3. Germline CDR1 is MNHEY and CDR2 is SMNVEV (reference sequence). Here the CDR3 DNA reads TGTGCCAGCAGTTTCTCAACGGGACACTCCTACGAGCAGTACTTC. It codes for CASSFSTGHSYEQYF.

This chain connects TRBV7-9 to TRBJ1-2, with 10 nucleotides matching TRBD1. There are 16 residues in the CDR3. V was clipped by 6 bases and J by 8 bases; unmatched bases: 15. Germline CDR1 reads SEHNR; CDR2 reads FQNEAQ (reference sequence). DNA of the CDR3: TGTGCCAGCAGGGATAAGGACCTGGGACAGGGGATCGGCTACACCTTC. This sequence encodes CASRDKDLGQGIGYTF.

The CDR3 loop reads CASSPGPREEQYF. Here the CDR3 DNA reads TGTGCCAGCAGCCCGGGGCCCAGGGAAGAGCAGTACTTC. The chain links TRBV7-9 to TRBJ2-7; D might be TRBD1 or TRBD2, each matching 5 bases. Germline CDR1 SEHNR, CDR2 FQNEAQ (reference sequence). This CDR3 is built from 13 residues. V gave up 5 bases and J gave up 7 bases, with 15 bases separating them.

In DNA, the CDR3 is TGCGCCAGCAGGGGCCGGGACAGGGGTTACGAGCAGTACTTC. Residues: CASRGRDRGYEQYF. The chain employs TRBV10-2 and TRBJ2-7, with 10 bases fitting TRBD1. Unmatched junction bases numbered 6, after V lost 6 bases and J lost 4 bases. CDR1 is WSHSY and CDR2 is SAAADI in the germline V gene. The CDR3 runs 14 residues.

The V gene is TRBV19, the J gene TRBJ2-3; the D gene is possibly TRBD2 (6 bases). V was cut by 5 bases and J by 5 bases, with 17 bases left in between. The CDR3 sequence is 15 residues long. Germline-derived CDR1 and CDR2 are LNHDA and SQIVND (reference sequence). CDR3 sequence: CASSVGTPGKDTQYF. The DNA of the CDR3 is TGTGCCAGTAGTGTCGGGACTCCGGGAAAAGATACGCAGTATTTT. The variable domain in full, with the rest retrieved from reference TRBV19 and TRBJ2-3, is DGGITQSPKYLFRKEGQNVTLSCEQNLNHDAMYWYRQDPGQGLRLIYYSQIVNDFQKGDIAEGYSVSREKKESFPLTVTSAQKNPTAFYLCASSVGTPGKDTQYFGPGTRLTVL.

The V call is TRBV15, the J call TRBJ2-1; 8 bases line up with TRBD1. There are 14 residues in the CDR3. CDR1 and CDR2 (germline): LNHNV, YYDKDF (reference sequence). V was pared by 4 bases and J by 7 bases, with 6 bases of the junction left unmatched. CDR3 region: CATSIGQGANEQFF. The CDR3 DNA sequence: TGTGCCACCAGCATAGGACAGGGTGCAAATGAGCAGTTCTTC.

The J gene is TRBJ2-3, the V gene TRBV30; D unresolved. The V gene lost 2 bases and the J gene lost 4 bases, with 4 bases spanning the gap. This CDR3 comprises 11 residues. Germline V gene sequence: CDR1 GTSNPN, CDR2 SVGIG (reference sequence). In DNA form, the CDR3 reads TGTGCCTGGAGTTTCCCAGATACGCAGTATTTT. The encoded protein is CAWSFPDTQYF.

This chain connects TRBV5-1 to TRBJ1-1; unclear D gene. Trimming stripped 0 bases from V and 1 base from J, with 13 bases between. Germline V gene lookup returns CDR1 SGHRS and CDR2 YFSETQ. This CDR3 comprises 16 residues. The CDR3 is CASSLVGIPGNTEAFF. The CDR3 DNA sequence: TGCGCCAGCAGCTTGGTTGGGATCCCGGGGAACACTGAAGCTTTCTTT.